This T cell receptor beta chain was identified during a study of T cell changes during pregnancy in multiple sclerosis. Germline V gene lookup returns CDR1 SGHTS and CDR2 YDEGEE. The V end lost 1 base, the J end lost 5 bases, and 9 bases lay between the germline ends. The length of the CDR3 is 13 residues. Assay: immunoSEQ multiplex PCR; the TCRdb copy retains only in-frame clones and omits some. This table has 60,000 to 70,000 clones, 90% to 95% appearing once. The sample was peripheral blood, taken in the third trimester of pregnancy. The rearrangement links TRBV5-8 to TRBJ1-2, with D hard to call. The TCR originated in a female donor in good health, enrolled as a control in a pregnancy study. The CDR3 nucleotides read TGTGCCAGCAGCTTGCCCGGTCCTTATGGCTACACCTTC. Translated, it gives CASSLPGPYGYTF.